These 25 T cell receptor beta chains originate from one sample sequenced in a study of graft-versus-host responses after intestinal transplantation. Antigen specificity for these receptors is unknown. TCRdb's table, derived via immunoSEQ multiplex PCR, lists solely in-frame clones and lacks some. The repertoire holds 95,000 to 150,000 clones, 85% to 95% seen once, with more than 2.5% in the top ten. The sequences come from unstimulated CD8+ T cells sorted from spleen or lymph node cells, collected before intestinal transplant. These receptors were taken from a human donor who received an intestinal transplant.

The chain is built from TRBV29-1 and TRBJ2-7, with TRBD2 matching 7 bases. CDR1 is SQVTM, CDR2 ANQGSEA, per germline. Trimming removed 6 bases from V and 6 bases from J; junction bases left unmatched: 14. This CDR3 spans 14 amino acids. The CDR3 sequence: CSVPGRAGEGEQYF. In nucleotides, the CDR3 is TGCAGCGTCCCGGGGAGGGCGGGAGAGGGCGAGCAGTACTTC.

The V gene is TRBV5-1, the J gene TRBJ2-5; unclear D gene. The V gene's germline CDR1 is SGHRS and CDR2 YFSETQ. CDR3 length: 15 residues. The V and J ends lost 1 base and 8 bases respectively, with 18 bases between them. CDR3 sequence reads: CASSLRFPSFETQYF. The CDR3 region has the DNA TGCGCCAGCAGCTTGCGGTTTCCCTCCTTCGAAACCCAGTACTTC.

J is TRBJ1-1 and V is TRBV2; a weak D match, TRBD1 (5 bases). Trimming removed 8 bases at V and 4 bases at J, with 14 bases between. CDR3 length: 13 residues. CDR1 is SNHLY and CDR2 is FYNNEI in the germline V gene. DNA for the CDR3: TGTGCCAGCGACCTACAGGTGAGCACTGAAGCTTTCTTT. Translating gives CASDLQVSTEAFF.

The genes are TRBV23-1 and TRBJ2-7, with D hard to call. TRBV23-1 is flagged as an ORF with uncertain function. The CDR3 is 12 amino acids. The V end lost 8 bases, the J end lost 6 bases, and 14 bases lay between the germline ends. Here the CDR3 DNA reads TGCGCCAGCGCCTCGCCCCAGAGCGAGCAGTACTTC. Its protein is CASASPQSEQYF.

This chain connects TRBV7-6 to TRBJ2-4, with D possibly being TRBD1 or TRBD2 (5 bases each). Looked up from germline, CDR1 is SGHVS and CDR2 is FNYEAQ. The CDR3 is 13 residues long. With 4 bases removed from V and 2 bases from J, the gap between germline ends came to 6 bases. The chain's CDR3 is CASSWGTKNIQYF. The DNA for the CDR3 is TGTGCCAGCAGCTGGGGGACCAAAAACATTCAGTACTTC.

This sequence joins TRBV6-5 and TRBJ1-1; D is ambiguous. This CDR3 has 15 residues. Deletions cut 6 bases from V and 1 base from J, with 15 bases between. Germline V CDR1 and CDR2: MNHEY, SVGAGI. CDR3 in amino acids: CASSLSGRENTEAFF. The DNA of the CDR3 is TGTGCCAGCAGCCTCTCAGGACGGGAGAACACTGAAGCTTTCTTT.

The chain carries TRBV11-2 and TRBJ2-7, with 9 bases identical to TRBD2. J lost 4 bases, V lost 3 bases, and 7 bases had no gene match. CDR1 SGHAT and CDR2 FQNNGV come from the germline V gene. There are 15 residues in the CDR3. The CDR3 region has the DNA TGTGCCAGCAGCTTCCTAAGCGGGAGGCGGTACGAGCAGTACTTC. Its protein product is CASSFLSGRRYEQYF.

This sequence joins TRBV7-3 and TRBJ2-1, with unresolved D. Trimming shortened V by 5 bases and J by 1 base, and 12 bases separated the two germline ends. The CDR3 consists of 15 residues. Germline CDR1 SGHTA, CDR2 FQGTGA. The CDR3 nucleotides read TGTGCCAGCAGCGCACGTGGAGCATCCTACAATGAGCAGTTCTTC. Protein sequence: CASSARGASYNEQFF.

J is TRBJ2-3 and V is TRBV28, with TRBD1 matching 7 bases. The germline V gene encodes CDR1 MDHEN and CDR2 SYDVKM. The length of the CDR3 is 15 residues. J was trimmed by 3 bases and V by 4 bases; bases with no gene match: 7. CDR3 amino acids: CASSSQGESTDTQYF. The CDR3 DNA reads as TGTGCCAGCAGTTCTCAGGGGGAGTCAACAGATACGCAGTATTTT.

This clone has just one count. The chain uses TRBV6-5 and TRBJ1-3; the match to TRBD1 covers 7 bases. CDR1 MNHEY and CDR2 SVGAGI come from the germline V gene. The CDR3 spans 16 residues. The ends lost 2 bases at V and 0 bases at J; junction bases unmatched: 4. The CDR3 loop is CASSYLGQSSGNTIYF. The CDR3 DNA is TGTGCCAGCAGTTACCTGGGACAGAGCTCTGGAAACACCATATATTTT.

The V and J genes are TRBV7-9 and TRBJ1-5; D is possibly TRBD1 (6 bases). The CDR3 is 15 residues long. Germline loops: CDR1 SEHNR, CDR2 FQNEAQ (reference sequence). V lost 10 bases and J 3 bases, leaving 19 bases between the germline ends. The CDR3 bases are TGTGCCACCGCGGGGGGGGCGGGTGTCAATCAGCCCCAGCATTTT. Its protein product is CATAGGAGVNQPQHF.

V usage is TRBV4-1 and J usage is TRBJ2-3; D remains unclear. The germline V and J ends were trimmed by 3 bases and 11 bases, with 15 bases remaining between them. Germline V gene sequence: CDR1 MGHRA, CDR2 YSYEKL. CDR3 length: 13 residues. CDR3 protein: CASSHTTRVGQYF. The CDR3 nucleotides read TGCGCCAGCAGCCACACGACAAGGGTGGGGCAGTATTTT.

The V call is TRBV5-5, the J call TRBJ2-7; 8 bases map to TRBD1. V was pared by 5 bases and J by 2 bases, with 6 bases of the junction left unmatched. Germline loops: CDR1 SGHKS, CDR2 YYEKEE (reference sequence). The CDR3 totals 14 residues. The CDR3, as DNA: TGTGCCAGCAGTCTCGGACAGGGAGCCTACGAGCAGTACTTC. This sequence encodes CASSLGQGAYEQYF.

As to this clone: One end of the junction fails to match germline, which may point to a read error. The chain recombines TRBV4-1 with TRBJ2-7; 7 bases line up with TRBD2. The CDR3 extends over 14 amino acids. Germline loops: CDR1 MGHRA, CDR2 YSYEKL. In DNA, the CDR3 is TGCGCCAGCAGCCAAGGGGGGGGAACCTACGAGCGGTACTTC. This encodes CASSQGGGTYERYF.

The chain uses TRBV13 and TRBJ2-5; the match to TRBD2 covers 8 bases. Matching the DNA end better, TRBJ2-7 makes the J call doubtful. This CDR3 spans 14 amino acids. Germline lookup yields CDR1 PRHDT and CDR2 FYEKMQ (reference sequence). The CDR3 loop is CASSLGGRASEQYF. CDR3 sequence (DNA): TGTGCCAGCAGCTTAGGCGGGAGGGCCAGCGAGCAGTACTTC.

CDR3 residues: CASSFIDGNYGYTF. CDR3 nucleotide sequence: TGTGCCAGCAGCTTCATAGACGGAAACTATGGCTACACCTTC. The chain has TRBV5-6 and TRBJ1-2; D unclear. CDR3 length: 14 amino acids. Trimming took 2 bases from V and 2 from J, leaving 10 bases between them. Germline V gene sequence: CDR1 SGHDT, CDR2 YYEEEE.

This chain links TRBV5-5 with TRBJ1-5; D remains unclear. Trimming left V 0 bases short and J 3 bases short, with 4 bases between. The CDR3 covers 13 residues. Per the germline V gene, CDR1 is SGHKS and CDR2 is YYEKEE (reference sequence). CDR3 nucleotides: TGTGCCAGCAGCTTGGGACCCAATCAGCCCCAGCATTTT. It codes for CASSLGPNQPQHF.

The J gene is TRBJ2-1, the V gene TRBV18; 7 bases are a match to TRBD2. Losses at the gene ends were 3 bases for V and 0 bases for J; bases not matched to a gene: 5. CDR1 is KGHSH, CDR2 LQKENI, per germline. CDR3 length: 16 amino acids. The CDR3 coding sequence is TGTGCCAGCTCACCCGGGAGGATACTCTCCTACAATGAGCAGTTCTTC. Its protein is CASSPGRILSYNEQFF. The variable domain in full, completed from reference TRBV18 and TRBJ2-1, reads NAGVMQNPRHLVRRRGQEARLRCSPMKGHSHVYWYRQLPEEGLKFMVYLQKENIIDESGMPKERFSAEFPKEGPSILRIQQVVRGDSAAYFCASSPGRILSYNEQFFGPGTRLTVL.

The gene calls are TRBV19 and TRBJ2-7; 10 nucleotides line up with TRBD2. This CDR3 spans 16 amino acids. Germline V gene lookup returns CDR1 LNHDA and CDR2 SQIVND (reference sequence). V shed 5 bases and J 2 bases; nucleotides not matched to a gene: 9. The CDR3, as DNA: TGTGCCAGTAGTGCCGGGACTAGCGAGCTTCCCTACGAGCAGTACTTC. Residues: CASSAGTSELPYEQYF.

The chain combines TRBV5-1 with TRBJ2-7; 7 positions match TRBD1. The CDR3 is 14 residues long. The germline CDR1 and CDR2 sequences are SGHRS and YFSETQ. J lost 4 bases, V lost 3 bases, and 7 bases had no gene match. The CDR3 sequence: CASSWWDSIYEQYF. The CDR3 bases are TGCGCCAGCAGCTGGTGGGACAGTATATACGAGCAGTACTTC.

The rearrangement links TRBV28 to TRBJ1-1, with unresolved D. CDR1 is MDHEN and CDR2 is SYDVKM in the germline V gene. The CDR3 loop spans 14 amino acids. V lost 2 bases to trimming and J lost 1 base, with 8 bases between them. Written as DNA, the CDR3 is TGTGCCAGCAGTTTAGAGGTTTCGAACACTGAAGCTTTCTTT. Translating it yields CASSLEVSNTEAFF.

The chain combines TRBV9 with TRBJ2-7; no firm D call. V was shortened by 1 base and J by 2 bases, with 10 bases between the two germline ends. Looked up from germline, CDR1 is SGDLS and CDR2 is YYNGEE. The CDR3 has 14 amino acids. The CDR3, as DNA: TGTGCCAGCAGCGTATCTTCGACGACCTACGAGCAGTACTTC. This sequence encodes CASSVSSTTYEQYF.

The rearrangement uses TRBV6-6 and TRBJ2-1; a weak D match, TRBD1 (6 bases). The CDR3 covers 16 residues. Germline V gene lookup returns CDR1 MNHNY and CDR2 SVGAGI (reference sequence). V shed 2 bases and J shed 15 bases, with 26 bases lying between them. CDR3 sequence (DNA): TGTGCCAGCAGTTACGGGGGCCTACTAGTCTTTGCAGCTCGGTTCTTC. This encodes CASSYGGLLVFAARFF.

This clone was counted a single time. The chain recombines TRBV4-3 with TRBJ1-1, with D possibly being TRBD1 (6 bases). Germline lookup yields CDR1 LGHNA and CDR2 YSLEER. Trimming cost V 0 bases and J 3 bases, with 23 bases left between them. CDR3 size: 19 residues. CDR3 sequence: CASSQELVTGGALDTEAFF. The DNA of the CDR3 is TGCGCCAGCAGCCAAGAATTGGTCACGGGGGGCGCGTTGGACACTGAAGCTTTCTTT.

The chain employs TRBV2 and TRBJ2-7, with 8 bases fitting TRBD2. V trimming: 7 bases; J trimming: 4 bases; junction bases outside the gene matches: 3. Germline V lookup: CDR1 SNHLY, CDR2 FYNNEI. The length of the CDR3 is 12 residues. CDR3 coding DNA: TGTGCCAGCACGGAGCGGGGGTACGAGCAGTACTTC. Translated: CASTERGYEQYF.